These T cell receptor beta chains were read from a single sample in a study of T-cell reconstitution after alpha-beta-depleted transplantation in children. In TCRdb, the PCR reads were re-called with MiXCR into one record per CDR3 protein. The sample includes 140,000 to 150,000 distinct CDR3 sequences, about 9% of them seen just once. This specimen was PBMCs, mostly from graft donor cells, taken 180 days after TCRalphabeta/CD19-depleted stem cell transplant. These receptors were collected from a female patient aged 2-9 years who had a stem cell transplant for congenital amegakaryocytic thrombocytopenia, so the T cells may come from the graft donor. The CDR3 runs from the conserved cysteine through the conserved F or W. A D gene is named only where the DNA matches it firmly. Clone size is not always given. Where it is, it says once, few, many or a class for expanded clones.

CDR3 length,J gene,clone size,V gene,D gene,CDR3 DNA,CDR3 protein
15,TRBJ2-5,many,TRBV5-6,TRBD2,TGTGCCAGCAGCTTGGGACTAGCGGGGCAAGAGACCCAGTACTTC,CASSLGLAGQETQYF
12,TRBJ2-7,.,TRBV28,.,TGTGCCAGCAGTCGAAGGACCAGCGAGCAGTACTTC,CASSRRTSEQYF
11,TRBJ2-5,.,TRBV7-9,.,TGTGCCAGCAGCTCCCTCCAGACCCAGTACTTC,CASSSLQTQYF
17,TRBJ2-5,many,TRBV5-1,TRBD1,TGCGCCAGCAGCCAACCCGGACAGGGTTCATATATTGAGACCCAGTACTTC,CASSQPGQGSYIETQYF
14,TRBJ2-1,.,TRBV19,.,TGTGCCAGTAGTACGGCGCCGACCTACAATGAGCAGTTCTTC,CASSTAPTYNEQFF
17,TRBJ1-2,few,TRBV12-3/TRBV12-4,.,TGTGCCAGCAGTTTCGTCCAGGGAGCTTCTTTCCCCAATGGCTACACCTTC,CASSFVQGASFPNGYTF
16,TRBJ1-1,.,TRBV6-4,.,TGTGCCAGCAGTGACTCGGGCCCCTCCGTGAACACTGAAGCTTTCTTT,CASSDSGPSVNTEAFF
13,TRBJ2-1,.,TRBV7-7,.,TGTGCCAGCAGCTTAGCGGGAGCCAATGAGCAGTTCTTC,CASSLAGANEQFF
16,TRBJ1-2,many,TRBV28,.,TGTGCCAGCAGTTTTCCCCCCATGTGGCGGGATTATGGCTACACCTTC,CASSFPPMWRDYGYTF
16,TRBJ2-1,few,TRBV11-2,.,TGTGCCAGCCGCCCTACAGGGACCCCATCCTACAATGAGCAGTTCTTC,CASRPTGTPSYNEQFF
16,TRBJ2-7,.,TRBV27,TRBD2,TGTGCCAGCAGGAGGGGACTAGCCTATAGTCCCTACGAGCAGTACTTC,CASRRGLAYSPYEQYF
15,TRBJ2-1,many,TRBV5-1,.,TGCGCCAGCAGCTTGGAAGGGAGCTCCTACAATGAGCAGTTCTTC,CASSLEGSSYNEQFF
15,TRBJ2-1,.,TRBV10-2,.,TGTGCCTGCAGCGGGAGGACAGGGGAGGAGAATGAGCAGTTCTTC,CACSGRTGEENEQFF